This TCR beta chain is from a study of cytomegalovirus exposure and HLA in healthy donors. Study details: Out of approximately 400 genotyped donors, around 80% belonged to the Caucasian-associated ancestry cluster. Findings and limits, study-wide: Within an earlier analysis, most TCR beta V segments proved productive either about 87% or about 30% of the time.

Those who donated were healthy bone marrow donors. This clone was detected a few times. The antigen remains undetermined. The PCR was carried out with 60 Vbeta primers and 13 Jbeta primers. TCRdb's table, derived via immunoSEQ multiplex PCR, lists solely in-frame clones and lacks some. Here the sample spans around 75,000 clones, about 84% being singletons. The CDR3 covers 15 residues. J was trimmed by 6 bases and V by 5 bases; bases with no gene match: 9. CDR1 is SEHNR and CDR2 is FQNEAQ in the germline V gene (reference sequence). The material sequenced was PBMCs. V usage is TRBV7-9 and J usage is TRBJ1-4; 7 bases match TRBD1. The source is a man between 40 and 49 years old in good health and CMV-seronegative. CDR3 residues: CASSHQSGQDEKLFF. CDR3 DNA sequence: TGTGCCAGCAGCCACCAGAGCGGACAGGATGAAAAACTGTTTTTT.